These T cell receptor beta chains were read from a single sample in a study of cytomegalovirus exposure and HLA in healthy donors. TCRdb keeps only in-frame clones here, not all; method: immunoSEQ multiplex PCR. Found here are 200,000 to 250,000 clones, 85% to 90% of them singletons; the top ten hold less than 1.2%. Specimen: PBMCs. These receptor sequences come from a woman younger than 35 in good health and CMV-seronegative. CDR3s include the opening cysteine and the closing phenylalanine or tryptophan. D genes are given only for firm matches. Some rows mark clone size as missing; the rest say once, few, many or name a class of expanded clone.

v_call: TRBV10-1; j_call: TRBJ1-1; clone_size: .; d_call: .; cdr3_nt: TGCGCCAGCAGTGACGCAGTAAACACTGAAGCTTTCTTT; cdr3_aa: CASSDAVNTEAFF
v_call: TRBV15; j_call: TRBJ2-7; clone_size: .; d_call: TRBD2; cdr3_nt: TGTGCCACCAGCAGAGATAGGGAGGGCGGCTCCTACGAGCAGTACTTC; cdr3_aa: CATSRDREGGSYEQYF
v_call: TRBV19; j_call: TRBJ1-1; clone_size: .; d_call: .; cdr3_nt: TGTGCCAGTAGTCATATCCCCGCCCGGAGCACTGAAGCTTTCTTT; cdr3_aa: CASSHIPARSTEAFF
v_call: TRBV9; j_call: TRBJ1-2; clone_size: .; d_call: TRBD1; cdr3_nt: TGTGCCAGCAGCGGAGGGACAGTCTATGGCTACACCTTC; cdr3_aa: CASSGGTVYGYTF
v_call: TRBV4-2; j_call: TRBJ2-7; clone_size: .; d_call: TRBD1; cdr3_nt: TGTGCCAGCAGCCCCCGGACAGGGTACGAGCAGTACTTC; cdr3_aa: CASSPRTGYEQYF
v_call: TRBV5-1; j_call: TRBJ1-6; clone_size: .; d_call: .; cdr3_nt: TGCGCCAGCCAGGACAGCCTTGTCCTAAATTCACCCCTCCACTTT; cdr3_aa: CASQDSLVLNSPLHF
v_call: TRBV7-7; j_call: TRBJ2-3; clone_size: .; d_call: .; cdr3_nt: TGTGCCAGCAGCCCCACAGGGGAGGGCACAGATACGCAGTATTTT; cdr3_aa: CASSPTGEGTDTQYF
v_call: TRBV7-6; j_call: TRBJ1-2; clone_size: .; d_call: .; cdr3_nt: TGTGCCAGCAGCTTAGAAGCCAGAACAAGGGAGGGCTACACCTTC; cdr3_aa: CASSLEARTREGYTF
v_call: TRBV4-2; j_call: TRBJ2-3; clone_size: .; d_call: .; cdr3_nt: TGTGCCAGCAGCCAAGATATGGCAGGGGGCACAGATACGCAGTATTTT; cdr3_aa: CASSQDMAGGTDTQYF
v_call: TRBV6-5; j_call: TRBJ2-1; clone_size: .; d_call: TRBD2; cdr3_nt: TGTGCCAGCAGTCTACTAGCGGGGGGGTACAATGAGCAGTTCTTC; cdr3_aa: CASSLLAGGYNEQFF
v_call: TRBV6-1; j_call: TRBJ1-5; clone_size: .; d_call: .; cdr3_nt: TGTGCCAGCACCGGAGTTGGACTTAATCAGCCCCAGCATTTT; cdr3_aa: CASTGVGLNQPQHF
v_call: TRBV11-2; j_call: TRBJ2-5; clone_size: .; d_call: TRBD2; cdr3_nt: TGTGCCAGCAGCTTATTTTCCGGGACTAGCGGGAGGGAGACCCAGTACTTC; cdr3_aa: CASSLFSGTSGRETQYF
v_call: TRBV7-9; j_call: TRBJ1-5; clone_size: .; d_call: .; cdr3_nt: TGTTCCAGCAGCGCCGCTTCGGGAGGAGGCAATCAGCCCCAGCATTTT; cdr3_aa: CSSSAASGGGNQPQHF
v_call: TRBV10-3; j_call: TRBJ2-1; clone_size: .; d_call: TRBD2; cdr3_nt: TGTGCCATCTCAAGCCCCCTAGCGGGGGACAATGAGCAGTTCTTC; cdr3_aa: CAISSPLAGDNEQFF
v_call: TRBV7-9; j_call: TRBJ1-1; clone_size: .; d_call: TRBD1; cdr3_nt: TGTGCCAGCAGCTCCCCCGGGACAGCTTTGAACACTGAAGCTTTCTTT; cdr3_aa: CASSSPGTALNTEAFF
v_call: TRBV7-3; j_call: TRBJ2-1; clone_size: .; d_call: .; cdr3_nt: TGTGCCAGCAGCTTGTTGGCTGAGCAGTTCTTC; cdr3_aa: CASSLLAEQFF
v_call: TRBV5-1; j_call: TRBJ2-7; clone_size: .; d_call: .; cdr3_nt: TGCGCCAGCAGCGTCGCCGGGACACGTTCCTACGAGCAGTACTTC; cdr3_aa: CASSVAGTRSYEQYF
v_call: TRBV7-8; j_call: TRBJ2-7; clone_size: .; d_call: .; cdr3_nt: TGTGCCAGCAGCTTAGGTGGCCGGGACTACGAGCAGTACTTC; cdr3_aa: CASSLGGRDYEQYF
v_call: TRBV14; j_call: TRBJ2-1; clone_size: .; d_call: .; cdr3_nt: TGTGCCAGCAGCCCTCCAGGACTTTTCTACAATGAGCAGTTCTTC; cdr3_aa: CASSPPGLFYNEQFF
v_call: TRBV7-7; j_call: TRBJ1-3; clone_size: .; d_call: TRBD1; cdr3_nt: TGTGCCAGCAGCTTAGAACAGGGGGCTGGAAACACCATATATTTT; cdr3_aa: CASSLEQGAGNTIYF
v_call: TRBV5-6; j_call: TRBJ2-3; clone_size: .; d_call: .; cdr3_nt: TGTGCCAGCAGCGGGGGCCGTGCGCAGTATTTT; cdr3_aa: CASSGGRAQYF
v_call: TRBV7-2; j_call: TRBJ1-2; clone_size: .; d_call: TRBD1; cdr3_nt: TGTGCCAGCAGCTTAGATTCTGGCACAGGGGGGGGAGGCTACACCTTC; cdr3_aa: CASSLDSGTGGGGYTF
v_call: TRBV5-4; j_call: TRBJ2-5; clone_size: .; d_call: TRBD1; cdr3_nt: TGTGCCAGCAGCCGGACAGGGGCCCAAGAGACCCAGTACTTC; cdr3_aa: CASSRTGAQETQYF
v_call: TRBV15; j_call: TRBJ2-1; clone_size: .; d_call: .; cdr3_nt: TGTGCCACCAGCAGAGTTGGCGGGGGCTCCGACAATGAGCAGTTCTTC; cdr3_aa: CATSRVGGGSDNEQFF
v_call: TRBV7-9; j_call: TRBJ1-6; clone_size: .; d_call: TRBD1; cdr3_nt: TGTGCCAGCAGCTCAGGGGGAATAAATTCACCCCTCCACTTT; cdr3_aa: CASSSGGINSPLHF
v_call: TRBV27; j_call: TRBJ1-6; clone_size: .; d_call: TRBD1; cdr3_nt: TGTGCCAGCAGTCAGGTGGGGACAGGTTTGTCACCCCTCCACTTT; cdr3_aa: CASSQVGTGLSPLHF
v_call: TRBV29-1; j_call: TRBJ1-1; clone_size: .; d_call: TRBD1; cdr3_nt: TGCAGCGTTGCTCCTGGACAGGCCCTCACTGAAGCTTTCTTT; cdr3_aa: CSVAPGQALTEAFF
v_call: TRBV29-1; j_call: TRBJ1-2; clone_size: few; d_call: .; cdr3_nt: TGCAGCGCAACAGAGAACTATGGCTACACCTTC; cdr3_aa: CSATENYGYTF
v_call: TRBV29-1; j_call: TRBJ2-5; clone_size: .; d_call: .; cdr3_nt: TGCAGCGTTGAAGATCACTACCAAGAGACCCAGTACTTC; cdr3_aa: CSVEDHYQETQYF
v_call: TRBV4-1; j_call: TRBJ2-3; clone_size: few; d_call: .; cdr3_nt: TGCGCCAGCAGCCAATTAGCGGATAGCACAGATACGCAGTATTTT; cdr3_aa: CASSQLADSTDTQYF
v_call: TRBV11-2; j_call: TRBJ2-7; clone_size: .; d_call: TRBD2; cdr3_nt: TGTGCCAGCAGCTTAAGACTAGCGGGACCCTACGAGCAGTACTTC; cdr3_aa: CASSLRLAGPYEQYF
v_call: TRBV6-5; j_call: TRBJ2-7; clone_size: once; d_call: .; cdr3_nt: TGTGCCAGCAGTTACTCTCATAGCCCGCTTACCTACGAGCAGTACTTC; cdr3_aa: CASSYSHSPLTYEQYF
v_call: TRBV6-5; j_call: TRBJ2-7; clone_size: .; d_call: TRBD1; cdr3_nt: TGTGCCAGCAGTTACACAGGGGCCTCCTCCTACGAGCAGTACTTC; cdr3_aa: CASSYTGASSYEQYF
v_call: TRBV5-4; j_call: TRBJ1-6; clone_size: .; d_call: .; cdr3_nt: TGTGCCAGCAGATTGGAAGGGGGGGATTCACCCCTCCACTTT; cdr3_aa: CASRLEGGDSPLHF
v_call: TRBV5-1; j_call: TRBJ2-2; clone_size: .; d_call: TRBD1; cdr3_nt: TGCGCCAGCAGCTTGGGGGACAGGGAGAGCACCGGGGAGCTGTTTTTT; cdr3_aa: CASSLGDRESTGELFF
v_call: TRBV6-4; j_call: TRBJ2-7; clone_size: .; d_call: TRBD1; cdr3_nt: TGTGCCAGCAACCCGACAGGGAGTCCCTACGAGCAGTACTTC; cdr3_aa: CASNPTGSPYEQYF
v_call: TRBV4-1; j_call: TRBJ1-4; clone_size: .; d_call: .; cdr3_nt: TGCGCCAGCAGCCAAGTTCCGGACAGTAATGAAAAACTGTTTTTT; cdr3_aa: CASSQVPDSNEKLFF
v_call: TRBV5-4; j_call: TRBJ1-2; clone_size: few; d_call: TRBD1; cdr3_nt: TGTGCCAGCAGCTCCCGGGACAGGCCGTATGGCTACACCTTC; cdr3_aa: CASSSRDRPYGYTF
v_call: TRBV30; j_call: TRBJ1-5; clone_size: .; d_call: .; cdr3_nt: TGTGCCTGGAGTGTACGAGGGGGATTAGAGCCCCAGCATTTT; cdr3_aa: CAWSVRGGLEPQHF
v_call: TRBV6-5; j_call: TRBJ2-1; clone_size: once; d_call: TRBD1; cdr3_nt: TGTGCCAGCAGTACAGGGGGCGCGAACAATGAGCAGTTCTTC; cdr3_aa: CASSTGGANNEQFF
v_call: TRBV19; j_call: TRBJ1-2; clone_size: .; d_call: .; cdr3_nt: TGTGCCAGTAGTATATCCTCAGGGTGGCAGATTGGCTACACCTTC; cdr3_aa: CASSISSGWQIGYTF
v_call: TRBV5-6; j_call: TRBJ2-5; clone_size: .; d_call: .; cdr3_nt: TGTGCCAGCAGCTCGGGGAGGGAGACCCAGTACTTC; cdr3_aa: CASSSGRETQYF
v_call: TRBV19; j_call: TRBJ1-4; clone_size: .; d_call: .; cdr3_nt: TGTGCCAGTAGTACCCGGACAGCAACTAATGAAAAACTGTTTTTT; cdr3_aa: CASSTRTATNEKLFF
v_call: TRBV30; j_call: TRBJ2-7; clone_size: few; d_call: TRBD2; cdr3_nt: TGTGCCTGGAGAAACGGGCCCCGGGGGGACGAGCAGTACTTC; cdr3_aa: CAWRNGPRGDEQYF
v_call: TRBV2; j_call: TRBJ1-5; clone_size: .; d_call: TRBD1; cdr3_nt: TGTGCCAGCATCGGACAGGGCGGCGGGGGACAGCCCCAGCATTTT; cdr3_aa: CASIGQGGGGQPQHF
v_call: TRBV7-8; j_call: TRBJ1-4; clone_size: .; d_call: TRBD1; cdr3_nt: TGTGCCAGCAGCACCGCCCGGGACAGGCGTGAAAAACTGTTTTTT; cdr3_aa: CASSTARDRREKLFF